The T cell receptor beta chain under discussion was sequenced for a study of tumor-infiltrating lymphocytes in primary liver carcinoma. Turning to the study itself: Patients of both sexes were 30 to 69 years old. Study-level findings and limits: Tumor-adjacent and tumor-blood pairs shared less of their repertoires than tumor region pairs shared. Tumor top-250-clone fractions significantly exceeded those of blood (p = 0.039).

Extraction of RNA together with DNA used about 17-31 mg of unsorted bulk tissue. As for this clonotype: Its antigen is not known. A single base separates this from a much larger clone, so it may be a read error.

With 500 ng total RNA as template and a constant-region primer, TCR beta cDNA was made. Three nested multiplex PCR rounds, a slightly modified ARM-PCR method, built the TCR beta libraries. TRBV1-TRBV30 forward primers paired with a C-beta reverse primer drove the first two PCR rounds, roughly 9 cycles each. TCRdb called the multiplex PCR reads again in MiXCR, with one record for every CDR3 protein. The data show approximately 45,000 distinct CDR3 sequences, approximately 70% seen once. The germline V and J ends were trimmed by 0 bases and 4 bases, with 12 bases remaining between them. CDR3 length equals 15 residues. CDR1 is LGHNA, CDR2 YNFKEQ, per germline.

The sequencing input was liver tumor tissue from sampling region 2. Subset meaning: tumor region T2, inferior pole. This clonotype was sampled from a man in his forties with primary liver carcinoma and hepatitis B virus infection. The J gene is TRBJ1-1, the V gene TRBV4-2; a weak D match, TRBD1 (6 bases). The CDR3 sequence: CASSQEVRGGTEAFF. The DNA for the CDR3 is TGTGCCAGCAGCCAAGAGGTGAGAGGGGGCACTGAAGCTTTCTTT.